This passage covers 19 T cell receptor beta chains from one sample sequenced in a study of T cells in Graves' hyperthyroidism and ophthalmopathy. The TCR beta CDR3 regions underwent amplification using RNA transcripts as the source. A first-round RT-PCR of the TCR CDR3 used the HTBI primer set. One entry per CDR3 protein results from TCRdb running MiXCR on the multiplex PCR reads. The sample lists some 370,000 distinct CDR3 sequences, around 15% occurring once. The sequenced sample was blood. The receptors were gathered from a man aged 50 to 60 with Graves' ophthalmopathy.

This clonotype was detected many times. V and J are TRBV20-1 and TRBJ2-5; 7 bases are shared with TRBD2. This CDR3 has 14 residues. V lost 6 bases to trimming and J lost 5 bases; unmatched junction nucleotides: 12. The germline CDR1 and CDR2 sequences are DFQATT and SNEGSKA (reference sequence). The CDR3 sequence: CSARPSGSAETQYF. CDR3 DNA sequence: TGCAGTGCAAGACCTAGCGGATCGGCGGAGACCCAGTACTTC.

The table lists this clonotype with many counts. This chain uses TRBV20-1 with TRBJ2-7; D is uncertain. The CDR3 has 15 amino acids. V was cut by 6 bases and J by 0 bases, with 18 bases left in between. CDR1 and CDR2 (germline): DFQATT, SNEGSKA (reference sequence). The CDR3 DNA reads TGCAGTGCCGAAAAAGGACCGACCAGCTCCTACGAGCAGTACTTC. Encoded protein: CSAEKGPTSSYEQYF.

This chain links TRBV4-2 with TRBJ2-3; D not certain. The CDR3 consists of 13 residues. Germline lookup yields CDR1 LGHNA and CDR2 YNFKEQ. The germline V and J ends were trimmed by 5 bases and 13 bases, with 19 bases remaining between them. CDR3 region: CASSKEQRNWEYF. The CDR3 nucleotides read TGTGCCAGCAGCAAGGAACAGAGGAACTGGGAGTATTTT.

The chain recombines TRBV3-1 with TRBJ2-7; no reliable D call. The V and J ends lost 4 bases and 0 bases respectively, with 7 bases between them. Germline CDR1 is LGHDT and CDR2 is YNNKEL (reference sequence). The CDR3 spans 13 residues. The CDR3 nucleotides are TGTGCCAGCAGCCGAGTGAGCTCCTACGAGCAGTACTTC. This sequence encodes CASSRVSSYEQYF.

This chain uses TRBV29-1 with TRBJ2-4, with a possible D match to TRBD2 (6 bases). CDR1 SQVTM and CDR2 ANQGSEA come from the germline V gene. This CDR3 has 12 residues. Between the trimmed V and J ends, which lost 3 bases and 5 bases, there was a span of 8 bases. CDR3 loop: CSVDGGENIQYF. In DNA form, the CDR3 reads TGCAGCGTTGATGGAGGGGAAAACATTCAGTACTTC.

In this sample, this clonotype turned up many times. This chain joins TRBV10-3 and TRBJ1-5, with D possibly being TRBD1 (6 bases). Germline V gives CDR1 ENHRY, CDR2 SYGVKD. V was clipped by 2 bases and J by 6 bases, with 11 bases between them. The CDR3 has 14 amino acids. Here the CDR3 reads CAISEDRRFQPQHF. The CDR3 bases are TGTGCCATCAGTGAGGACAGGCGATTTCAGCCCCAGCATTTT.

The chain joins TRBV12-5 to TRBJ2-1; tentatively, D is TRBD2 (6 bases). The germline V and J ends were trimmed by 1 base and 9 bases, with 22 bases remaining between them. Per the germline V gene, CDR1 is LGHNT and CDR2 is FRNRAP. The CDR3 is 17 residues long. The CDR3 is CASGLGLSGNLRGEQFF. CDR3 DNA sequence: TGTGCTAGTGGTTTGGGGCTTAGCGGAAATCTCCGGGGTGAGCAGTTCTTC.

This clonotype was seen at least ten times. The gene calls are TRBV5-1 and TRBJ1-5, with D tentatively TRBD1 (6 bases). The CDR3 is 16 residues long. V was cut by 1 base and J by 0 bases, with 11 bases left in between. CDR1 and CDR2 from the germline V gene are SGHRS and YFSETQ. CDR3 sequence (DNA): TGCGCCAGCAGCTTGCTCGGACAGTCTAGCAATCAGCCCCAGCATTTT. Protein: CASSLLGQSSNQPQHF.

This clonotype was picked up many times. Here the CDR3 reads CASSQEASGATAYEQYF. As DNA, the CDR3 is TGCGCCAGCAGCCAAGAAGCGTCAGGCGCTACTGCCTACGAGCAGTACTTC. The chain recombines TRBV4-1 with TRBJ2-7; D uncertain. The CDR3 contains 17 residues. V shed 0 bases and J shed 2 bases, with 17 bases lying between them. Per the germline V gene, CDR1 is MGHRA and CDR2 is YSYEKL.

This clonotype has ten or more counts. The V and J genes are TRBV20-1 and TRBJ2-5; 13 nucleotides match TRBD2. The germline CDR1 and CDR2 sequences are DFQATT and SNEGSKA (reference sequence). The CDR3 is 20 residues long. V shed 4 bases and J 4 bases; nucleotides not matched to a gene: 21. CDR3: CSAKSLATRTSGRAGETQYF. In nucleotides, the CDR3 is TGCAGTGCTAAAAGCCTGGCTACCCGAACTAGCGGGAGGGCCGGAGAGACCCAGTACTTC.

The V call is TRBV6-2 or TRBV6-3, the J call TRBJ2-2; D remains ambiguous. This CDR3 comprises 16 residues. Germline CDR1 and CDR2: MNHEY and SVGEGT. Trimming pared 7 bases from V and 1 base from J, leaving 16 bases between. CDR3 in DNA: TGTGCCAGCACTCAATCGGCGGAGAAGAACACCGGGGAGCTGTTTTTT. This translates into CASTQSAEKNTGELFF.

This clonotype was counted many times. The rearrangement links TRBV28 to TRBJ2-7; possible D gene TRBD1, 5 bases. V was pared by 3 bases and J by 5 bases, with 20 bases between. CDR1 and CDR2 (germline): MDHEN, SYDVKM. The CDR3 is made up of 16 amino acids. CDR3 sequence (DNA): TGTGCCAGCAGTTTTCCTGGGGCACTAAGTAGGGACGAGCAGTACTTC. As protein: CASSFPGALSRDEQYF.

The chain carries TRBV5-1 and TRBJ2-1; D is ambiguous. Trimming removed 3 bases from V and 8 bases from J, with 24 bases in between. This CDR3 spans 17 amino acids. Germline V gives CDR1 SGHRS, CDR2 YFSETQ. CDR3 DNA: TGCGCCAGCAGCTGGGGAAGGGCGTCGTTATACAATGATGAGCAGTTCTTC. It translates to CASSWGRASLYNDEQFF.

This clonotype was found many times. J is TRBJ1-2 and V is TRBV6-1; D not resolved. CDR1 MNHNS and CDR2 SASEGT come from the germline V gene. This CDR3 is 11 amino acids long. The ends were cut back, 3 bases at V and 9 bases at J, with 8 bases in the middle. In nucleotides, the CDR3 is TGTGCCAGCAGTGAGACGGTTCGCTACACCTTC. It yields the protein CASSETVRYTF.

This clonotype was observed a handful of times. The V and J genes are TRBV7-6 and TRBJ2-5; D gene ambiguous. Trimming stripped 4 bases from V and 2 bases from J, with 8 bases between. Germline CDR1 SGHVS, CDR2 FNYEAQ. The CDR3 is 13 residues long. The CDR3 DNA reads as TGTGCCAGCAGCTCGAATCAACAAGAGACCCAGTACTTC. This encodes CASSSNQQETQYF. Complete variable domain (other parts from reference TRBV7-6 and TRBJ2-5): GAGVSQSPRYKVTKRGQDVALRCDPISGHVSLYWYRQALGQGPEFLTYFNYEAQQDKSGLPNDRFSAERPEGSISTLTIQRTEQRDSAMYRCASSSNQQETQYFGPGTRLLVL.

This clonotype was seen just once. The conserved phenylalanine or tryptophan normally closing the CDR3 is absent here, so this likely arose from a read error. Because the CDR3's place on the DNA is in doubt, the DNA is left out and the CDR3 is given as listed by TCRdb. The rearrangement joins TRBV12-3 or TRBV12-4 to TRBJ2-3. The CDR3 totals 8 residues, both ends included. CDR3 residues: CASSLPRN.

The chain links TRBV5-6 to TRBJ1-5; possibly TRBD1 for D (6 bases). V lost 4 bases to trimming and J lost 4 bases, with 9 bases between them. Germline CDR1 and CDR2: SGHDT and YYEEEE. The length of the CDR3 is 13 residues. The CDR3 DNA reads TGTGCCAGCAGCGTCGGACAGAATCAGCCCCAGCATTTT. Translating gives CASSVGQNQPQHF.

This rearrangement joins TRBV24-1 to TRBJ2-1; D could derive from TRBD1 or TRBD2 (6 bases each). This CDR3 has 17 amino acids. The V and J ends lost 4 bases and 6 bases respectively, with 21 bases between them. Germline assignment: CDR1 KGHDR and CDR2 SFDVKD. CDR3 region: CATSDPMDRRGVNEQFF. The DNA of the CDR3 is TGTGCCACCAGTGACCCCATGGACAGAAGGGGGGTCAATGAGCAGTTCTTC.

This chain links TRBV20-1 with TRBJ2-5; D could derive from TRBD1 or TRBD2 (6 bases each). V gave up 6 bases and J gave up 0 bases, with 17 bases separating them. The CDR3 is 15 residues long. CDR1 is DFQATT and CDR2 is SNEGSKA in the germline V gene (reference sequence). The CDR3, as DNA: TGCAGTGCCACCGAACCCCGGGGGCACCAAGAGACCCAGTACTTC. It specifies CSATEPRGHQETQYF.